This T cell receptor (beta chain) was profiled in a study of shared clonotypes between healthy human individuals. Study-level results: Naive subsets generally had larger estimated richness than memory subsets.

With respect to this clone: Its antigen is not identified.

Germline loops: CDR1 MDHEN, CDR2 SYDVKM. V was clipped by 5 bases and J by 5 bases, with 7 bases between them. The CDR3 contains 12 residues. Researchers ran the assay at a deep level. The genomic DNA of each subset was split evenly across several immunoSEQ plates. Measured with immunoSEQ multiplex PCR; TCRdb has only the in-frame clones, and not every one. The sample lists some 2,100,000 clones, 90% to 96% occurring once. This chain connects TRBV28 to TRBJ1-5; D is uncertain. The specimen sequenced was naive CD4+ T cells sorted from blood. Subset given: CD45RA+ positively selected. This TCR was sampled from a young man in good health. CDR3 sequence: CASSTDYQPQHF. Written as DNA, the CDR3 is TGTGCCAGCAGTACGGACTATCAGCCCCAGCATTTT.